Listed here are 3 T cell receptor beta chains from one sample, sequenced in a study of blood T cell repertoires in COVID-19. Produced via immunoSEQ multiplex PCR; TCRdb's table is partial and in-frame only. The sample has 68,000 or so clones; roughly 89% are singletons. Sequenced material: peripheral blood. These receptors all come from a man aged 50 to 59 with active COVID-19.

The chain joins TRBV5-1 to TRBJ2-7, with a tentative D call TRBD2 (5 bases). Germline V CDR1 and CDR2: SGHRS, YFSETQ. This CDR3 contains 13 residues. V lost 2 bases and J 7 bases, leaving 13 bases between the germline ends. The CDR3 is CASSFGLTGEQYF. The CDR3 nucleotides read TGCGCCAGCAGCTTCGGACTGACGGGGGAGCAGTACTTC.

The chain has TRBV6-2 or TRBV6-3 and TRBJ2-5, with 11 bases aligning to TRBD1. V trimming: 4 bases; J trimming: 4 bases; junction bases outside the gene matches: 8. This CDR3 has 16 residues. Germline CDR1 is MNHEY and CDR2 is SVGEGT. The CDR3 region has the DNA TGTGCCAGCAGTTTAATACCCGGACAGGGGGCAGAGACCCAGTACTTC. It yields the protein CASSLIPGQGAETQYF.

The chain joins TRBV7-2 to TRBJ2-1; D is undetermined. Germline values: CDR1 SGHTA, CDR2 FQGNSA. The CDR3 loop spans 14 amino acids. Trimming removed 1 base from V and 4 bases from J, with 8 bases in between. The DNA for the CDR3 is TGTGCCAGCAGCTTAGGGGCAGAATACAATGAGCAGTTCTTC. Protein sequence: CASSLGAEYNEQFF.